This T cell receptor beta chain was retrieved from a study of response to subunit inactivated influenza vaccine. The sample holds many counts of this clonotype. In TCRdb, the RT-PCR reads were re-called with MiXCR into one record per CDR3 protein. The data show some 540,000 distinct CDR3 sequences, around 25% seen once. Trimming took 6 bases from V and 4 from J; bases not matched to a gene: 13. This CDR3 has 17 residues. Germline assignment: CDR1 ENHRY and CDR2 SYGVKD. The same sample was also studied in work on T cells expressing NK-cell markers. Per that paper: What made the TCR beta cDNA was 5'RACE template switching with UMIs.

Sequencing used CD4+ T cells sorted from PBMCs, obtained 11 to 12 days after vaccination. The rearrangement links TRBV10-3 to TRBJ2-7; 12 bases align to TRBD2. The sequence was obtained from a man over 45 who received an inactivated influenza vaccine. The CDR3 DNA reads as TGTGCCATCAGCGAACCTAGCGGGAGGGCCCCCTCATACGAGCAGTACTTC. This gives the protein CAISEPSGRAPSYEQYF.